A selection of T cell receptor beta chains follows, all from one sample in a study of graft-versus-host responses after intestinal transplantation. Profiled with immunoSEQ multiplex PCR; TCRdb holds only in-frame clones, not every one. The sample lists around 70,000 clones; more than 70% were seen once. For these TCRs, the target antigens are not known. The sequenced sample was unstimulated CD8+ T cells sorted from spleen or lymph node cells, obtained before intestinal transplant. The receptors stem from a human donor who received an intestinal transplant. The CDR3 runs from the conserved cysteine through the conserved F or W. The order of the fields is J gene, V gene, D gene, clone size, CDR3 protein, CDR3 DNA. A D gene is named only where the DNA matches it firmly. Size tells how often a clone was seen (once, few, many) or the class of an expanded clone, and some rows leave it out.

>TRBJ2-1|TRBV10-1|TRBD2|NA
CASSEFLIGTSEYNEQFF
TGCGCCAGCAGTGAGTTTTTAATCGGGACTAGCGAGTACAATGAGCAGTTCTTC
>TRBJ2-5|TRBV20-1|TRBD1|NA
CSAYRDSHYF
TGCAGTGCTTACCGGGACAGCCATTACTTC
>TRBJ2-2|TRBV7-9|NA|once
CASSLRWRKGHTGELFF
TGTGCCAGCAGCTTAAGGTGGCGGAAAGGCCACACCGGGGAGCTGTTTTTT
>TRBJ2-3|TRBV4-2|TRBD1|NA
CASSPSVGTGGTDTQYF
TGTGCCAGCAGCCCTTCCGTTGGGACAGGCGGCACAGATACGCAGTATTTT
>TRBJ2-7|TRBV6-5|NA|NA
CASTITRDEQYF
TGTGCCAGCACCATTACACGGGACGAGCAGTACTTC
>TRBJ2-7|TRBV10-3|NA|few
CAISAAQVEQYF
TGTGCCATCAGTGCTGCACAGGTCGAGCAGTACTTC
>TRBJ1-4|TRBV15|NA|NA
CATSRGGGNEKLFF
TGTGCCACCAGCAGAGGCGGGGGTAATGAAAAACTGTTTTTT
>TRBJ2-1|TRBV2|NA|NA
CASSEALQIPPYNEQFF
TGTGCCAGCAGTGAAGCGCTTCAGATACCGCCCTACAATGAGCAGTTCTTC
>TRBJ2-7|TRBV10-2|TRBD1|NA
CASIQSQGQGAYEQYF
TGCGCCAGCATCCAATCTCAAGGACAGGGGGCCTACGAGCAGTACTTC
>TRBJ2-5|TRBV5-6|NA|NA
CASSLTTGNQETQYF
TGTGCCAGCAGCTTGACCACGGGGAACCAAGAGACCCAGTACTTC